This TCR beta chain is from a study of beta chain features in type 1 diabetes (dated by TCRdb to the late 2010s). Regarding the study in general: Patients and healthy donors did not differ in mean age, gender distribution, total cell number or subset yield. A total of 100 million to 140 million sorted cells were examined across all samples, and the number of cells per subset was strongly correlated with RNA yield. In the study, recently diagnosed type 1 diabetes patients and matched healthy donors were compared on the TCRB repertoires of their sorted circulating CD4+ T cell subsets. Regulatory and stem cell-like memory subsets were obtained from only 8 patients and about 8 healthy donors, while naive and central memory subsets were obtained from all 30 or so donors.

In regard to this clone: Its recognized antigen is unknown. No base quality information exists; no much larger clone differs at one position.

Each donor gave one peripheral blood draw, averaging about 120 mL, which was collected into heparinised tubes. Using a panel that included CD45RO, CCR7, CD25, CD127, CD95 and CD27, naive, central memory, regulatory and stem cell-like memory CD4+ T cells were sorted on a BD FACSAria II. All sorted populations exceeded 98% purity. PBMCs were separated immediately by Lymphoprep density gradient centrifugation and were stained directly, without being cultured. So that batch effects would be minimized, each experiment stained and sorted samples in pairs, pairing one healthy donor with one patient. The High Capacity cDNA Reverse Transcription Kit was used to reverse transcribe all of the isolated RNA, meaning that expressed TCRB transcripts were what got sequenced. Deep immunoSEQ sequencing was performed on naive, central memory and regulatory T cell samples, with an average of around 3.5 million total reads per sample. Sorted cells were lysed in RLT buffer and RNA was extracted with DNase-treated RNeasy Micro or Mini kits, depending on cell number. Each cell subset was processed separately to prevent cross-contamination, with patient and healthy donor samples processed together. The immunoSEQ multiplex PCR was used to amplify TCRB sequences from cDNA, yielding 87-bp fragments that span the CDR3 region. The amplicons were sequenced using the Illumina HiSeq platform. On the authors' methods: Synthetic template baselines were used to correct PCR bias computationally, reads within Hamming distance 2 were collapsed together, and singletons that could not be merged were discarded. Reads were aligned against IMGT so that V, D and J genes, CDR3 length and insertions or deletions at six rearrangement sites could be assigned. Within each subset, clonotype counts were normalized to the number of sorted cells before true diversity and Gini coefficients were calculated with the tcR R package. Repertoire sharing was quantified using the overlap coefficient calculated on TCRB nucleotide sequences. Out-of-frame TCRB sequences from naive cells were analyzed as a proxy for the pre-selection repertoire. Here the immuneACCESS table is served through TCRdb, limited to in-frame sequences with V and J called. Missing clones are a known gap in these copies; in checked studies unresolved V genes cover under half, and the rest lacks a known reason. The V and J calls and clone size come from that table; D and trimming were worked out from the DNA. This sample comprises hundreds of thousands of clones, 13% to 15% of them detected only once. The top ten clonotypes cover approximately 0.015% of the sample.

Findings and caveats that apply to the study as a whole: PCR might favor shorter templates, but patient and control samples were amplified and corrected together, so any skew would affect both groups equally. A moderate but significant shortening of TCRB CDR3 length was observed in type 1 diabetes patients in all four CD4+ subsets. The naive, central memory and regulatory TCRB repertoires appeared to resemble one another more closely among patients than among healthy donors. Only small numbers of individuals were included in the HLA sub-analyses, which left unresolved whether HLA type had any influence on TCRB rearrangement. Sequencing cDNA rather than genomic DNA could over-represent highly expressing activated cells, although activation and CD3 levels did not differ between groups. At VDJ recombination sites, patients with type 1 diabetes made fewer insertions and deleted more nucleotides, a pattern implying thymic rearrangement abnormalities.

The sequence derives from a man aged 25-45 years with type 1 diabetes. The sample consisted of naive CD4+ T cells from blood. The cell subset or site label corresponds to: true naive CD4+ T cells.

The base sequence is TGTGCCAGCCGGCGGGTCCTGAACACTGAAGCTTTCTTT. Protein translation: CASRRVLNTEAFF. The chain is encoded by TRBV28 joined to TRBJ1-1; the D gene is unclear. At the junction V is shortened by 8 bases and J by 0 bases, with 10 bases in between. The CDR3 sequence holds 13 residues, the cysteine and phenylalanine included. Kept here is only the CDR3 DNA, which spans 39 bases and is read in frame from base 1. According to the germline V gene, CDR1 reads MDHEN and CDR2 reads SYDVKM.